These 14 T cell receptor beta chains were sequenced from one sample in a study of early T cells in non-severe SARS-CoV-2 infection (dated by TCRdb to the early 2020s). Library creation used 5' RACE. The reads were generated on a NextSeq 500. The public sequencing data were trimmed at Q25 with fastp and processed into clonotypes with MiXCR by TCRdb, which kept only in-frame beta chains. Each entry merges the rows of one CDR3 protein and shows their most common DNA and genes. The sample has tens of thousands of distinct CDR3 sequences on record, approximately 4.5% of them singletons. The top ten constitute about a sixth of the sample. Sequenced: whole blood. The source is an adult who was a healthcare worker with PCR-confirmed SARS-CoV-2 infection or an uninfected control (not recorded which).

The chain combines TRBV24-1 with TRBJ2-2, with D possibly called TRBD1 or TRBD2 (5 bases each). This CDR3 has 14 residues. Germline lookup yields CDR1 KGHDR and CDR2 SFDVKD. V lost 9 bases to trimming and J lost 2 bases, with 12 bases between them. CDR3 coding DNA: TGTGCCACCCAAGGCAGGGACAACACCGGGGAGCTGTTTTTT. Amino acids: CATQGRDNTGELFF.

This clonotype was seen repeatedly, ten times or more. J is TRBJ2-2 and V is TRBV7-9, with 11 bases fitting TRBD2. V gave up 5 bases and J gave up 5 bases; unmatched junction bases: 13. The germline V gene has CDR1 SEHNR and CDR2 FQNEAQ (reference sequence). The CDR3 contains 18 residues. The CDR3 region has the DNA TGTGCCAGCAGCCCCCGAAGGGGGACTAGCGGAGAAACCGGGGAGCTGTTTTTT. This gives the protein CASSPRRGTSGETGELFF. Combining the CDR3 with reference TRBV7-9 and TRBJ2-2 gives the whole variable domain DTGVSQNPRHKITKRGQNVTFRCDPISEHNRLYWYRQTLGQGPEFLTYFQNEAQLEKSRLLSDRFSAERPKGSFSTLEIQRTEQGDSAMYLCASSPRRGTSGETGELFFGEGSRLTVL.

The chain has TRBV20-1 and TRBJ2-3; TRBD1 might be the D (6 bases). Trimming shortened V by 5 bases and J by 7 bases, and 16 bases separated the two germline ends. This CDR3 comprises 13 residues. Germline lookup yields CDR1 DFQATT and CDR2 SNEGSKA (reference sequence). The CDR3 reads CSAPSSGTYTQYF. CDR3 coding DNA: TGCAGTGCTCCGTCGTCCGGGACATATACGCAGTATTTT.

This clonotype was recorded many times. The chain combines TRBV20-1 with TRBJ1-1; weak D call: TRBD1 (5 bases). Trimming removed 0 bases at V and 4 bases at J, with 12 bases between. The germline CDR1 and CDR2 sequences are DFQATT and SNEGSKA (reference sequence). The CDR3 sequence is 14 residues long. The CDR3 bases are TGCAGTGCTAGAGATTGGGACGTCGGCACTGAAGCTTTCTTT. The encoded protein is CSARDWDVGTEAFF.

This clonotype was counted at least ten times. The rearrangement joins TRBV7-2 to TRBJ2-3; D call uncertain. CDR3 length: 14 amino acids. The ends were cut back, 0 bases at V and 0 bases at J, with 4 bases in the middle. The germline gives CDR1 SGHTA, CDR2 FQGNSA. The DNA for the CDR3 is TGTGCCAGCAGCTTAGCGGGGAGCACAGATACGCAGTATTTT. This encodes CASSLAGSTDTQYF.

This clonotype has a count of ten or more. The CDR3 sequence is CASSSIRVGEQYF. CDR3 nucleotide sequence: TGTGCCAGCAGCTCTATCAGGGTCGGCGAGCAGTACTTC. J is TRBJ2-7 and V is TRBV11-2, with D perhaps matching TRBD1 (5 bases). Trimming left V 4 bases short and J 6 bases short, with 13 bases between. From germline, CDR1 is SGHAT and CDR2 FQNNGV. This CDR3 spans 13 amino acids. The full variable domain, in which reference TRBV11-2 and TRBJ2-7 provide the parts outside the CDR3, is EAGVAQSPRYKIIEKRQSVAFWCNPISGHATLYWYQQILGQGPKLLIQFQNNGVVDDSQLPKDRFSAERLKGVDSTLKIQPAKLEDSAVYLCASSSIRVGEQYFGPGTRLTVT.

This clonotype was observed a handful of times. J is TRBJ2-2 and V is TRBV2, with 10 bases lining up with TRBD2. Germline V CDR1 and CDR2: SNHLY, FYNNEI. V lost 7 bases and J lost 0; bases outside the gene matches: 8. CDR3 length equals 17 residues. CDR3 sequence (DNA): TGTGCCAGCACAAGACTAGCGGGCAGCCCGAACACCGGGGAGCTGTTTTTT. It encodes CASTRLAGSPNTGELFF.

This clonotype showed up many times. This sequence joins TRBV7-9 and TRBJ2-3, with D tentatively TRBD1 (6 bases). There are 16 residues in the CDR3. Trimming stripped 5 bases from V and 6 bases from J, with 21 bases between. Germline CDR1 is SEHNR and CDR2 is FQNEAQ (reference sequence). CDR3 DNA sequence: TGTGCCAGCAGCCGCCGGACAGATTGGGACGTGGATACGCAGTATTTT. Residues: CASSRRTDWDVDTQYF.

This clonotype was counted once. The rearrangement uses TRBV5-4 and TRBJ1-2, with D uncertain. The CDR3 covers 13 residues. V dropped 0 bases and J dropped 2 bases, with 5 bases sitting between them. Germline V gene sequence: CDR1 SGHNT, CDR2 YYREEE (reference sequence). CDR3 sequence reads: CASSLEANYGYTF. For the CDR3, the DNA is TGTGCCAGCAGCTTGGAAGCGAACTATGGCTACACCTTC. Based on the CDR3 plus reference TRBV5-4 and TRBJ1-2, the full variable domain is ETGVTQSPTHLIKTRGQQVTLRCSSQSGHNTVSWYQQALGQGPQFIFQYYREEENGRGNFPPRFSGLQFPNYSSELNVNALELDDSALYLCASSLEANYGYTFGSGTRLTVV.

This clonotype showed up many times. The chain joins TRBV20-1 to TRBJ2-3; D is unresolved. Germline assignment: CDR1 DFQATT and CDR2 SNEGSKA (reference sequence). The CDR3 covers 14 residues. The V end was cut by 5 bases, the J end by 3 bases, with 15 bases between. The CDR3 is CSADGRIRTDTQYF. In nucleotides, the CDR3 is TGCAGTGCTGACGGGCGGATACGGACAGATACGCAGTATTTT.

The chain joins TRBV7-3 to TRBJ2-1; TRBD1 might be the D (8 bases). V lost 5 bases to trimming and J lost 5 bases, with 16 bases between them. The CDR3 has 15 residues. Germline assignment: CDR1 SGHTA and CDR2 FQGTGA. The DNA of the CDR3 is TGTGCCAGCAGCGTCGACAGGGGACTAAACAATGAGCAGTTCTTC. This sequence encodes CASSVDRGLNNEQFF.

The chain has TRBV28 and TRBJ2-7; D might be TRBD2 (6 bases). Trimming left V 3 bases short and J 4 bases short, with 13 bases between. The CDR3 extends over 14 amino acids. In germline, CDR1 is MDHEN, CDR2 SYDVKM. The CDR3 spells CASSFGGNQYEQYF. CDR3 sequence (DNA): TGTGCCAGCAGTTTCGGCGGGAACCAATACGAGCAGTACTTC.

This clonotype has only a few counts. The chain combines TRBV6-6 with TRBJ1-1; D unclear. The CDR3 covers 14 residues. Deletions cut 4 bases from V and 1 base from J, with 10 bases between. Germline lookup yields CDR1 MNHNY and CDR2 SVGAGI (reference sequence). The CDR3 DNA follows: TGTGCCAGCAGTTCCTTACAGAGGAACACTGAAGCTTTCTTT. It yields the protein CASSSLQRNTEAFF.

This clonotype was observed many times. CDR3 in DNA: TGCGCCAGCAGCCAAGACGGTGGCGGGGCCAGCTCCTACAATGAGCAGTTCTTC. It yields the protein CASSQDGGGASSYNEQFF. This chain links TRBV4-3 with TRBJ2-1; D might be TRBD2 (6 bases). Germline V CDR1 and CDR2: LGHNA, YSLEER. The CDR3 totals 18 residues. V was pared by 0 bases and J by 0 bases, with 15 bases between.